Reported below is one TCR beta chain. The target antigen is unknown. The V end was cut by 3 bases, the J end by 8 bases, with 11 bases between. Germline V lookup: CDR1 KGHSH, CDR2 LQKENI. This CDR3 has 13 residues. This entry is derived from a study of spatial heterogeneity in lung cancer. Background on the study: The donors were 72 patients with non-small cell lung cancer that was early-stage and untreated. There were, on average, more than eight raw-read appearances for each unique TCR and UMI combination. Study observations and caveats: Follow-up blood showed ubiquitous expanded tumor TCRs less than blood at resection did.

Time point defined: blood at routine non-recurrence follow-up after resection. Unsorted tumor, nontumor lung tissue or cryopreserved PBMC supplied the whole RNA. TCRdb ran MiXCR on the 5' RACE reads and lists one entry per CDR3 protein. Of under 150,000 distinct CDR3 sequences in the sample, roughly 10% are singletons; the top ten hold less than 25%. Material: PBMCs, obtained at follow-up. This sequence was found in a female donor with early-stage non-small cell lung cancer. V is TRBV18 and J is TRBJ2-1; D is ambiguous. The CDR3 DNA reads TGTGCCAGCTCACCCTCGAATAGAGATGAGCAGTTCTTC. This sequence encodes CASSPSNRDEQFF.